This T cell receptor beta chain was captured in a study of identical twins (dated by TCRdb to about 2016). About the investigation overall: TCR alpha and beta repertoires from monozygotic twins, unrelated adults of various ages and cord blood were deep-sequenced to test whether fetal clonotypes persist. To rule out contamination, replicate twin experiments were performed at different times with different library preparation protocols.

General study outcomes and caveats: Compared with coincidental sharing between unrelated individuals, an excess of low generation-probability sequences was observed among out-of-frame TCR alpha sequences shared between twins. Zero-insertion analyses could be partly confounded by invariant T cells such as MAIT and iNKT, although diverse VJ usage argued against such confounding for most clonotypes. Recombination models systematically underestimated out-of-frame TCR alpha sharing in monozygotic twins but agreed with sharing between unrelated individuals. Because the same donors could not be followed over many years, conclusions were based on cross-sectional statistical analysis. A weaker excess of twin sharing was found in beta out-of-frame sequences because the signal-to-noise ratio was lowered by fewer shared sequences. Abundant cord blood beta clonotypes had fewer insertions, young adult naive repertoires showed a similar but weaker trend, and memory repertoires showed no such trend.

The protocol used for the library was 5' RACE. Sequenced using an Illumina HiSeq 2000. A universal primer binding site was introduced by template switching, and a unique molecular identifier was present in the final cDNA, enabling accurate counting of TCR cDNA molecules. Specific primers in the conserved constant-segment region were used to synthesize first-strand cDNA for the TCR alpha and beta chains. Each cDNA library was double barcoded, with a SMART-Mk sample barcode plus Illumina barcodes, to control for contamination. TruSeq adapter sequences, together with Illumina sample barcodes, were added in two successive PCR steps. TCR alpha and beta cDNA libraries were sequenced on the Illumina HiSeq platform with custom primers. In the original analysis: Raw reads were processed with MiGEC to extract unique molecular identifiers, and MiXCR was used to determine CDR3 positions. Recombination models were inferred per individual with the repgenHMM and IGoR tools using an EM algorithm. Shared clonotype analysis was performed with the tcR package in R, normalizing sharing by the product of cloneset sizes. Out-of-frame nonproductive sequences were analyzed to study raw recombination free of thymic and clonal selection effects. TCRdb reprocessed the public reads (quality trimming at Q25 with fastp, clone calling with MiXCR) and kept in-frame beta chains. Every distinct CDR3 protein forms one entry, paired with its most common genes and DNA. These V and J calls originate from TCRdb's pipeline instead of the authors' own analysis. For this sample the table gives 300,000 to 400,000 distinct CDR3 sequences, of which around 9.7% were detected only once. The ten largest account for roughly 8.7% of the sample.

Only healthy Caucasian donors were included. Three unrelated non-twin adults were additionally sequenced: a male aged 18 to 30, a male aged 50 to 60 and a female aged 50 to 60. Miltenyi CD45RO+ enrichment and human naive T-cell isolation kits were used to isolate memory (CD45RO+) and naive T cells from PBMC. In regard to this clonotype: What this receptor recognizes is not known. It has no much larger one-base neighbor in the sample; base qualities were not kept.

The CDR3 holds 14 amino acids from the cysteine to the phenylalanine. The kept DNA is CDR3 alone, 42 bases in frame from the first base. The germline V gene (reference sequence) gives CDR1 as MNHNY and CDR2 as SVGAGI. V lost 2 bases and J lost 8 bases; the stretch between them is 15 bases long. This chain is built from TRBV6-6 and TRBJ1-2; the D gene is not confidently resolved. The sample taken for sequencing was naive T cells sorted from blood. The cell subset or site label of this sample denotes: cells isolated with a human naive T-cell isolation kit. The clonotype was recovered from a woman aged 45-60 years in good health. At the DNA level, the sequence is TGTGCCAGCAGTTACACAACAGAGCCGCGGGGCTACACCTTC. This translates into CASSYTTEPRGYTF.